The T cell receptor (beta chain) described here comes from a study of blood T cell repertoires in COVID-19. Study as a whole: COVID-19 samples, acute and convalescent, were from the United States, Italy and Spain.

This table comes from immunoSEQ multiplex PCR, and its TCRdb copy is limited to in-frame clones, with some not included. Altogether a few hundred thousand clones are present, around 80% being singletons, with the ten largest covering around 1.5%. CDR3 length equals 15 residues. The germline V gene encodes CDR1 DFQATT and CDR2 SNEGSKA (reference sequence). Trimming took 6 bases from V and 6 from J, leaving 23 bases between them. This clone was observed a few times. The TCR originated in a middle-aged woman who had recovered from COVID-19. The specimen was peripheral blood. J is TRBJ1-2 and V is TRBV20-1, with D possibly matching TRBD1 (6 bases). This chain's CDR3 is CSASWQGKTRNGYTF. In DNA form, the CDR3 reads TGCAGTGCAAGTTGGCAGGGGAAGACGAGAAATGGCTACACCTTC.